This TCR beta chain emerged from a study of shared clonotypes between healthy human individuals (dated by TCRdb to the early 2020s). For the wider study: A few men and two women, aged 18 to 49 years, made up the cohort. For each donor, CD4 naive and CD4 memory were each given three plates, CD8 naive was given two plates, and CD8 memory was given one plate. To increase sequencing depth and limit assay-specific biases, different laboratories used diverse techniques to prepare libraries and sequence TCR repertoires. The study deeply sequenced blood TCR repertoires of five healthy adults to estimate repertoire size and the extent of clonotype sharing between individuals. Between about 0.8 and 9 billion PBMCs per donor were obtained by leukapheresis. Broader findings and caveats from the paper: Because the study included only a small number of donors, the genetic and exposure-history diversity represented was limited. Larger estimated clonotype richness was generally found for naive subsets than for memory subsets. Rarefaction of sorted-subset datasets indicated incomplete sequencing despite the large sequencing depth. Sampling was restricted to blood, and TCR repertoires in tissue are likely to differ from TCR repertoires in blood. Based on pairwise subsampling, the degree of clonotype sharing among donors was expected to be affected by sequencing depth. Across a handful of donors, 4.5% to 6.5% of naive CD4, roughly 3.5% of naive CD8, under 2.5% of memory CD4, and over 0.35% of memory CD8 clonotypes were shared. Clonotypes shared by all four sorted-subset donors showed higher generation probabilities than non-shared clonotypes.

TCR CDR3 regions were amplified from genomic DNA by multiplex PCR using the deep immunoSEQ assay. For each cell subset, the extracted genomic DNA was distributed evenly across all wells of several immunoSEQ 96-well plates, and each plate served as one replicate. For sorted subsets, each replicate PCR was loaded with approximately 0.2 ug genomic DNA, equivalent to 32,000 or so T cell genomes. Purified libraries were measured with a Qubit 3.0 fluorometer, size-checked on a Bioanalyzer 2100, and measured again with the KAPA Library Quantification kit. Every immunoSEQ 96-well plate was sequenced on a dedicated single-read 150-cycle Illumina NextSeq 550 flow cell. The original methods were these. The immunoSEQ output contained only junctional sequences without quality scores, so filtering could not match that applied to full-length reads. To assign V/J genes and CDR3, sequences were annotated against IMGT germline references using PyIR, a Python wrapper for IgBLAST v1.9. Any read was removed if the V/J assignment was weak (E-value above 1e-6), the CDR3 was missing, or the read contained stop codons, out-of-frame junctions, or ambiguous translated residues. V3J clonotypes were defined as sequences sharing an identical inferred V gene, J gene, and CDR3 amino acid sequence. To compute the percentage overlap between repertoires, the number of shared unique clonotypes was divided by the size of the smaller repertoire. RTK rarefaction, the Chao1 estimator, and Recon v2.1 estimates of unobserved clonotypes were used to assess repertoire richness. Generation probabilities were computed with OLGA for all TCRbeta clonotypes obtained by the gDNA method from several donors. TCRdb retrieved this table from immuneACCESS and kept in-frame rearrangements only. Not all clones are present; in checked studies, unresolved V genes account for under half, and no reason is known for the remainder. V and J calls and clone size are given by that table; D and trimming were obtained from the DNA. This sample is represented by roughly 2,000,000 clones; 85% to 95% of them were singletons. The top ten clones comprise more than 0.95% of the sample.

Based on the germline V gene, the CDR1 and CDR2 sequences are SGHVS and FQNEAQ. The CDR3 spans 11 residues, from the cysteine through the phenylalanine. Left in the record is the CDR3 DNA by itself, 33 bases read in frame from the first base. V has 7 bases trimmed and J has 15 bases trimmed; junction bases matching no gene number 9. Concerning this clone: This receptor's antigen is unknown. No base-level quality is on record; no much larger clone is a single base apart.

CD8 naive samples were CD45RO-negative cells positively selected for CCR7, giving a CD45RA+CCR7+ population that excluded TemRA cells. Donors were healthy HIV-negative adults with no recently reported acute infections or vaccinations. Every donor was a Caucasian adult living in Nashville, Tennessee, USA. After blood collection by leukapheresis, PBMCs were isolated using Ficoll-Histopaque density gradient centrifugation and then cryopreserved in the vapor phase of liquid nitrogen. Purity and quantity of every magnetically sorted T cell population were checked by analytical flow cytometry. Genomic DNA was isolated from each sorted fraction and quantified by UV absorbance on a Nanodrop 2000c.

Sequencing was done on a sample of naive CD8+ T cells sorted from blood. This sample's cell subset or site label indicates: CD45RA+CCR7+. The origin of this receptor is a man between 18 and 29 years old in good health. The rearrangement joined TRBV7-8 to TRBJ2-1; 7 junctional bases match TRBD1. The CDR3 region has the sequence CASMRTGVWFF. The DNA sequence is given as TGTGCCAGCATGAGAACAGGGGTCTGGTTCTTC.